The rows below give T cell receptor beta chains drawn from one sample of a study of blood T cell repertoires in COVID-19. This table comes from immunoSEQ multiplex PCR, and its TCRdb copy is limited to in-frame clones, with some not included. Here the sample spans approximately 60,000 clones, roughly 82% being singletons. Sequenced: peripheral blood. The receptors derive from a woman between 55 and 75 years old with acute or convalescent COVID-19. The CDR3 runs from the conserved cysteine through the conserved F or W. The order of the fields is J gene, V gene, D gene, clone size, CDR3 protein, CDR3 DNA. A D gene is named only where the DNA matches it firmly. The listing skips clone size in some rows; elsewhere it reads once, few, many or a size class.

>TRBJ2-3|TRBV30|TRBD2|.
CAWSVSVLAGRTDTQYF
TGTGCCTGGAGTGTTTCGGTCCTAGCGGGGCGCACAGATACGCAGTATTTT
>TRBJ1-3|TRBV5-1|.|.
CASSISGVPGNTIYF
TGCGCCAGCAGCATTTCAGGGGTCCCGGGAAACACCATATATTTT
>TRBJ1-6|TRBV11-2|TRBD1|.
CASSPRGLSYNSPLHF
TGTGCCAGCAGCCCAAGGGGGCTTTCCTATAATTCACCCCTCCACTTT
>TRBJ1-1|TRBV27|.|.
CASSTRGPRGTAFF
TGTGCCAGCAGTACGCGGGGCCCGCGGGGAACAGCTTTCTTT
>TRBJ1-2|TRBV10-3|.|few
CAISESGQWSSGYTF
TGTGCCATCAGTGAGTCTGGGCAGTGGTCTAGCGGCTACACCTTC
>TRBJ1-5|TRBV27|.|.
CATTSRPPQPQHF
TGTGCCACAACTAGCAGGCCCCCCCAGCCCCAGCATTTT
>TRBJ1-6|TRBV7-3|.|.
CASSLNRGTTPLHF
TGTGCCAGCAGCTTAAATAGGGGGACCACACCCCTCCACTTT
>TRBJ2-7|TRBV7-2|TRBD2|.
CASSLEVAGVGEQYF
TGTGCCAGCAGCTTAGAGGTTGCGGGGGTGGGCGAGCAGTACTTC
>TRBJ1-3|TRBV7-2|TRBD1|.
CASSLIPTGVVGNTIYF
TGTGCCAGCAGCTTAATCCCCACAGGGGTCGTAGGAAACACCATATATTTT
>TRBJ2-1|TRBV6-2/TRBV6-3|TRBD1|.
CASSISGTGDFNEQFF
TGTGCCAGCAGCATTTCCGGGACAGGGGATTTTAATGAGCAGTTCTTC
>TRBJ1-2|TRBV4-3|.|.
CASSQDRGQAVNYGYTF
TGCGCCAGCAGCCAAGATCGAGGGCAGGCGGTAAACTATGGCTACACCTTC
>TRBJ1-4|TRBV19|.|.
CASSIGSLALFF
TGTGCCAGTAGTATAGGTTCCCTGGCCCTGTTTTTT
>TRBJ2-5|TRBV18|TRBD2|once
CASSPLGLAKETQYF
TGTGCCAGCTCACCCCTAGGACTAGCGAAAGAGACCCAGTACTTC
>TRBJ2-2|TRBV9|.|once
CASSVVKGRGTGELFF
TGTGCCAGCAGCGTAGTTAAGGGGCGCGGCACCGGGGAGCTGTTTTTT
>TRBJ2-1|TRBV5-1|.|.
CASSPVAGAGEQFF
TGCGCCAGCAGCCCGGTGGCGGGGGCGGGTGAGCAGTTCTTC